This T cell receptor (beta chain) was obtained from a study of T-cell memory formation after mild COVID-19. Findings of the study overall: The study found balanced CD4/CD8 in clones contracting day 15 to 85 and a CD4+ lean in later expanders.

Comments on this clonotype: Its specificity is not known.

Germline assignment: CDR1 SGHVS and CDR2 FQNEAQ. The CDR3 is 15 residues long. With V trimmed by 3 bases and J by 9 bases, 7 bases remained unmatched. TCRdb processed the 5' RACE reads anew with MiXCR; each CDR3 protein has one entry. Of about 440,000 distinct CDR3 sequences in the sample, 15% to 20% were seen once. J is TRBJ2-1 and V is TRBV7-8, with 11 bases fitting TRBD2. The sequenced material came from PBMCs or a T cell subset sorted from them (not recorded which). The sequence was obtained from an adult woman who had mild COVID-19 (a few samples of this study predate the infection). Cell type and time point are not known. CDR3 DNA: TGTGCCAGCAGCTTGGGACTAGCGGACGTCGCTGAGCAGTTCTTC. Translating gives CASSLGLADVAEQFF. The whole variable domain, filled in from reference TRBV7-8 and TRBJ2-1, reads GAGVSQSPRYKVAKRGQDVALRCDPISGHVSLFWYQQALGQGPEFLTYFQNEAQLDKSGLPSDRFFAERPEGSVSTLKIQRTQQEDSAVYLCASSLGLADVAEQFFGPGTRLTVL.